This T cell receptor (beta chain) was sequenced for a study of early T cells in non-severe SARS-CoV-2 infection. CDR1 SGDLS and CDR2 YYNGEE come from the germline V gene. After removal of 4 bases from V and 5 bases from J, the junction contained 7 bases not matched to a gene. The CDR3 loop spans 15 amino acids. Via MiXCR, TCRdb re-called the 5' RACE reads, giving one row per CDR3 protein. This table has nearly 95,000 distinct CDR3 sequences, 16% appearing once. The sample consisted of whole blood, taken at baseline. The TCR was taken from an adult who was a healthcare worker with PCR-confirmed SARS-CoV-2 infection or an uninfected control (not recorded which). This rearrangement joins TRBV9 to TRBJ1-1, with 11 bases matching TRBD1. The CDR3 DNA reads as TGTGCCAGCAGCCCGCGGGACAGGGGGTTAACTGAAGCTTTCTTT. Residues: CASSPRDRGLTEAFF.